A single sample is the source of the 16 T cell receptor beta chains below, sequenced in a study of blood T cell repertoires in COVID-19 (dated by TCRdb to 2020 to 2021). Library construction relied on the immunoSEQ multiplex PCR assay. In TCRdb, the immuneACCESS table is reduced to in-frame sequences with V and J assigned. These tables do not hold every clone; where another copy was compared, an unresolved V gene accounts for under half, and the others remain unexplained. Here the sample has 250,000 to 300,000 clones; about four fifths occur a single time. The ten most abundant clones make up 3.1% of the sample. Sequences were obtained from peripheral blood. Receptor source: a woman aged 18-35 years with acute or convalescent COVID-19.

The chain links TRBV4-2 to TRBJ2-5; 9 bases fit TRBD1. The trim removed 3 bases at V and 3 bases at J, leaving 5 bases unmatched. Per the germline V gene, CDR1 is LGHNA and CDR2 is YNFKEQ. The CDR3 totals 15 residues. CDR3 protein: CASSQLQGAKETQYF. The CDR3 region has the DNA TGTGCCAGCAGCCAGCTACAGGGGGCCAAAGAGACCCAGTACTTC.

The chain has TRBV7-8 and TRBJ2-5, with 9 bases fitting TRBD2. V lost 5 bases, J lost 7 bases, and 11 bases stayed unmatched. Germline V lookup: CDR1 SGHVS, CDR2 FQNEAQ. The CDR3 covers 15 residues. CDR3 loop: CASSVGSGRAGTQYF. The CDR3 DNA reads TGTGCCAGCAGCGTGGGTAGCGGGAGAGCGGGGACCCAGTACTTC.

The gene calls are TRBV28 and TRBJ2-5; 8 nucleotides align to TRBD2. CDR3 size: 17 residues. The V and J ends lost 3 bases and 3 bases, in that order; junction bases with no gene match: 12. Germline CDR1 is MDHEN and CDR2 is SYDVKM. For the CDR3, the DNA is TGTGCCAGCAGTTTTCCCGCTAGCGGGTTCCTAAAAGAGACCCAGTACTTC. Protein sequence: CASSFPASGFLKETQYF.

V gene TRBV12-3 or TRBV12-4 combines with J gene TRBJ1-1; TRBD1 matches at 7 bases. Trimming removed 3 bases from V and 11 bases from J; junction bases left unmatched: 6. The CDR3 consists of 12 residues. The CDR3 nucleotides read TGTGCCAGCAGTTTGTCAGGGGGGCACGCTTTCTTT. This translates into CASSLSGGHAFF.

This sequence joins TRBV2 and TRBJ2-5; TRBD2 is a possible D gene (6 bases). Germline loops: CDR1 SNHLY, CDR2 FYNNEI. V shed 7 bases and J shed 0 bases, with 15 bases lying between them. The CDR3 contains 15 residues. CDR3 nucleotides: TGTGCCAGCAAAAAAGAGGGACTGTACCAAGAGACCCAGTACTTC. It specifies CASKKEGLYQETQYF.

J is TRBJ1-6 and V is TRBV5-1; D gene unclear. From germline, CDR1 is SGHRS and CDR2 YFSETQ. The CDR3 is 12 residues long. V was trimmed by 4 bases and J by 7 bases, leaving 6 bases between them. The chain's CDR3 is CASSNRNSPLHF. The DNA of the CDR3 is TGCGCCAGCAGCAACAGAAATTCACCCCTCCACTTT.

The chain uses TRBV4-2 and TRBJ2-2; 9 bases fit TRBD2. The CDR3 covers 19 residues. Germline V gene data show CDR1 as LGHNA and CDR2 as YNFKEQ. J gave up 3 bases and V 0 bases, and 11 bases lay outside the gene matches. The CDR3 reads CASSQDRGPQREDTGELFF. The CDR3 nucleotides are TGTGCCAGCAGCCAAGATCGAGGCCCGCAGCGGGAGGACACCGGGGAGCTGTTTTTT.

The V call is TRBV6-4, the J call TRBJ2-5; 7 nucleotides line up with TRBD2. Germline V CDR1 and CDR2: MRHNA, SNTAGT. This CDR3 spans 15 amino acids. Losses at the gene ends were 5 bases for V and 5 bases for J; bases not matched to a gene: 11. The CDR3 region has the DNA TGTGCCAGCAGTTTCCGGGACTCCGGGGGGGAGACCCAGTACTTC. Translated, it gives CASSFRDSGGETQYF.

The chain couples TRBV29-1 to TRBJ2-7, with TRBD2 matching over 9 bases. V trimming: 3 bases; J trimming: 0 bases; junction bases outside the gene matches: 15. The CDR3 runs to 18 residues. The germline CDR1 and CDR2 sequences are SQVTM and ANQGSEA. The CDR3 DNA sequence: TGCAGCGTTGATGGGCTAGCGGGAAGGGGCAGCAGCTCCTACGAGCAGTACTTC. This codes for CSVDGLAGRGSSSYEQYF.

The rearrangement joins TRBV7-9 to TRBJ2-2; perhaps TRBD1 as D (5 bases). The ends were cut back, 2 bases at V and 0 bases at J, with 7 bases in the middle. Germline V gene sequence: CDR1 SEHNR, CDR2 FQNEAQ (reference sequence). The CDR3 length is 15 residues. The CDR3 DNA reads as TGTGCCAGCAGCTTAAGGACAACGAACACCGGGGAGCTGTTTTTT. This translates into CASSLRTTNTGELFF.

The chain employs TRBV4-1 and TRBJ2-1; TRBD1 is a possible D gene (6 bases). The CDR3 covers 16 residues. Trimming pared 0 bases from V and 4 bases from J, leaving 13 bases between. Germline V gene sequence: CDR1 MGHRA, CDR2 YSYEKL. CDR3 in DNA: TGCGCCAGCAGCCAAGAGGGGGCGCCCTTATACAATGAGCAGTTCTTC. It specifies CASSQEGAPLYNEQFF.

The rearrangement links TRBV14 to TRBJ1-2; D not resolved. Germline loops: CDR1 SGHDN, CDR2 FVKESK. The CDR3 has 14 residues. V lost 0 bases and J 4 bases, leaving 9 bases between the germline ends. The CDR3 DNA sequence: TGTGCCAGCAGCCAAGAAGGAGGGTCCTATGGCTACACCTTC. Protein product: CASSQEGGSYGYTF.

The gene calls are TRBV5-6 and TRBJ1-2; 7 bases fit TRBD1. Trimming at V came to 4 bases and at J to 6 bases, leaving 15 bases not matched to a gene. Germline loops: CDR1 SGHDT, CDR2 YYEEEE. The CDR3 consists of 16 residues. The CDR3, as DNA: TGTGCCAGCAGCCGCCTGTGGGGCAGGGGGTTCCATGGCTACACCTTC. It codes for CASSRLWGRGFHGYTF.

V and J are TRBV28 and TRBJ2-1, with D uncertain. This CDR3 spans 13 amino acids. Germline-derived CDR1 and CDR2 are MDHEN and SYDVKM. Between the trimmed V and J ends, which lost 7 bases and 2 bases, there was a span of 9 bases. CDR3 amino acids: CASMQEPYNEQFF. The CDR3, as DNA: TGTGCCAGCATGCAGGAACCCTACAATGAGCAGTTCTTC.

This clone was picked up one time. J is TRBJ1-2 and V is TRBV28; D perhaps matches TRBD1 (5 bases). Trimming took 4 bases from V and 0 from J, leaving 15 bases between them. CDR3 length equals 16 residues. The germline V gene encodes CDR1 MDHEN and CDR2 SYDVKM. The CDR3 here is CASSSTGGGANYGYTF. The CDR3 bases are TGTGCCAGCAGTTCCACCGGGGGAGGAGCTAACTATGGCTACACCTTC.

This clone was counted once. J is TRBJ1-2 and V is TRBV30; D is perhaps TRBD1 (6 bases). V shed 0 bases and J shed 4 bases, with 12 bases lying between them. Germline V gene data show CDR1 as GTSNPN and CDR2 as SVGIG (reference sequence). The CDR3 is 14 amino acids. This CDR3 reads CAWSVTGTSYGYTF. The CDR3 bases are TGTGCCTGGAGTGTGACAGGTACCTCCTATGGCTACACCTTC.